A selection of T cell receptor beta chains follows, all from one sample in a study of blood T cell repertoires in COVID-19. Some clones are missing from TCRdb's copy, which holds only in-frame ones; the method was immunoSEQ multiplex PCR. The sample has approximately 82,000 clones; 82% are singletons. Specimen: peripheral blood. The receptors derive from a man aged 45-65 years with active or convalescent COVID-19. The CDR3 runs from the conserved cysteine through the conserved F or W. A D gene is named only where the DNA matches it firmly. Clone sizes are given selectively: once, few, many, or a class where the clone is expanded.

TRBV11-3	-	-	TRBJ2-1	TGTGCCAGCAGCTTAGAAACGGGAAAGACCGATGAGCAGTTCTTC	CASSLETGKTDEQFF
TRBV6-5	TRBD1	-	TRBJ1-6	TGTGCCAGCAGTTATGCATGGACAGGGGGATCACCCCTCCACTTT	CASSYAWTGGSPLHF
TRBV5-4	-	-	TRBJ2-2	TGTGCCAGCAGCTTGGTGACAGGCACCGGGGAGCTGTTTTTT	CASSLVTGTGELFF
TRBV19	TRBD1	few	TRBJ2-4	TGTGCCAGTAGCCTAGACAGGGGAAACATTCAGTACTTC	CASSLDRGNIQYF
TRBV2	-	-	TRBJ1-1	TGTGCCAGCAGTTTCAGGGTGGGCACTGAAGCTTTCTTT	CASSFRVGTEAFF
TRBV7-2	TRBD1	-	TRBJ1-6	TGTGCCAGCAGATTTCCGACAGGGGGTTGGTCTCCCCTCCACTTT	CASRFPTGGWSPLHF
TRBV18	TRBD1	-	TRBJ2-1	TGTGCCAGCTCCCTTACAGGGGGTCTAGACAATGAGCAGTTCTTC	CASSLTGGLDNEQFF
TRBV3-1/TRBV3-2	TRBD1	-	TRBJ1-5	TGTGCCAGTTCGGGGGACAGGGATCAGCCCCAGCATTTT	CASSGDRDQPQHF
TRBV6-5	-	-	TRBJ2-2	TGTGCCAGCAGTCCTCAGTACACCGGGGAGCTGTTTTTT	CASSPQYTGELFF
TRBV19	-	-	TRBJ1-4	TGTGCCAGTAGTATCCCCACGGGGAGGGAGAGCGAAAAACTGTTTTTT	CASSIPTGRESEKLFF
TRBV9	TRBD2	-	TRBJ2-1	TGTGCCAGCAGCGTAGCTACGAGCGGGGGGGCCGTTGAGCAGTTCTTC	CASSVATSGGAVEQFF
TRBV28	-	-	TRBJ1-6	TGTGCCAGCAGTGAACGGAGCTCCTATAATTCACCCCTCCACTTT	CASSERSSYNSPLHF
TRBV19	-	-	TRBJ1-5	TGTGCCAGTACCGTGGCGGACTATAGCAATCAGCCCCAGCATTTT	CASTVADYSNQPQHF
TRBV6-5	-	-	TRBJ2-1	TGTGCCAGTGGCCTTTACAATGAGCAGTTCTTC	CASGLYNEQFF
TRBV28	-	-	TRBJ1-2	TGTGCCAGCAGTCCGGGACATCGTCCTAACTATGGCTACACCTTC	CASSPGHRPNYGYTF
TRBV5-1	-	-	TRBJ1-4	TGCGCCAGCGGCCAAAATGACAGGGAAAAACTGTTTTTT	CASGQNDREKLFF
TRBV4-1	-	-	TRBJ2-4	TGCGCCAGCAGCCAAGTGCCAGTCCCCGGGGCCAAAAACATTCAGTACTTC	CASSQVPVPGAKNIQYF
TRBV10-3	TRBD1	once	TRBJ1-4	TGTGCCATCTGGTCCGGGACAGCTAATGAAAAACTGTTTTTT	CAIWSGTANEKLFF
TRBV19	-	-	TRBJ2-5	TGTGCCAGTAGTAGAGGGACCGGGACACCCCAAGAGACCCAGTACTTC	CASSRGTGTPQETQYF
TRBV18	-	once	TRBJ1-5	TGTGCCAGCTCACCCTTCGCCGGGAGCCACCAGCCCCAGCATTTT	CASSPFAGSHQPQHF
TRBV9	-	-	TRBJ2-3	TGTGCCAGCAGCGTAGGCCCCTCGGACTTAACAGATACGCAGTATTTT	CASSVGPSDLTDTQYF
TRBV11-2	-	-	TRBJ1-4	TGTGCCAGCAGCCTAGGGCGCACAGGGAGATGGGATGAAAAACTGTTTTTT	CASSLGRTGRWDEKLFF
TRBV6-2/TRBV6-3	-	-	TRBJ1-2	TGTGCCAGCAGTTACGGGGAGCGAGGCTACACCTTC	CASSYGERGYTF
TRBV6-5	-	-	TRBJ1-4	TGTGCCAGCACGGTTGCAACTAATGAAAAACTGTTTTTT	CASTVATNEKLFF
TRBV7-2	TRBD1	-	TRBJ1-2	TGTGTCAGCAGCGTACAGGGGCTTGGCGGCTACACCTTC	CVSSVQGLGGYTF
TRBV5-6	-	-	TRBJ2-1	TGTGCCAGCAGCTTGGGCGCCTACAATGAGCAGTTCTTC	CASSLGAYNEQFF
TRBV28	TRBD1	-	TRBJ2-7	TGTGCCACAAGACAGGGTTCCTACGAGCAGTACTTC	CATRQGSYEQYF
TRBV19	TRBD1	-	TRBJ2-1	TGTGCCAGTAGTATAGCGACAGGGGGCGAGCAGTTCTTC	CASSIATGGEQFF
TRBV10-1	TRBD2	few	TRBJ2-5	TGCGCCAGCAGTCCGAGCGGGGCGGAGACCCAGTACTTC	CASSPSGAETQYF
TRBV19	TRBD1	-	TRBJ2-3	TGTGCCAGTAGTCCTCAAGACAGGGTGACAGATACGCAGTATTTT	CASSPQDRVTDTQYF
TRBV6-5	-	-	TRBJ2-6	TGTGCCAGCCAACAGGGATCCGGGGCCAACGTCCTGACTTTC	CASQQGSGANVLTF
TRBV7-9	-	-	TRBJ1-5	TGTGCCAGCAGCTTGGGGCCAGGGCGTCAGCCCCAGCATTTT	CASSLGPGRQPQHF
TRBV6-5	-	few	TRBJ1-5	TGTGCCAGCAGTCCCGGGATAAACAATCAGCCCCAGCATTTT	CASSPGINNQPQHF
TRBV7-6	-	-	TRBJ1-4	TGTGCCAGCAGCCCACCCCTGGCCGGGTTCGGTGAAAAACTGTTTTTT	CASSPPLAGFGEKLFF
TRBV9	TRBD1	once	TRBJ2-1	TGTGCCAGCAGCCCGCGATGGTGGACAGGGGGCTCCAATGAGCAGTTCTTC	CASSPRWWTGGSNEQFF
TRBV20-1	TRBD1	-	TRBJ2-2	TGCAGTGCTAGTGCATCCATTACAGGGGGCGCTTTGTCCGGGGAGCTGTTTTTT	CSASASITGGALSGELFF
TRBV4-3	-	once	TRBJ1-4	TGCGCCAGCAGCCCACGGGAGACGGGTGAAAAACTGTTTTTT	CASSPRETGEKLFF
TRBV2	TRBD2	-	TRBJ2-3	TGTGCCAGCAGTTCGGGACTACCAGATACGCAGTATTTT	CASSSGLPDTQYF
TRBV10-2	TRBD2	-	TRBJ2-2	TGCGCCAGCGGGACGGGGGGGAGTTACACCGGGGAGCTGTTTTTT	CASGTGGSYTGELFF
TRBV14	-	few	TRBJ1-6	TGTGCCAGCAGTCCCCGGACTGCCAGGGAGGGTCTGTATTCACCCCTCCACTTT	CASSPRTAREGLYSPLHF
TRBV27	-	-	TRBJ1-1	TGTGCCAGCAGTTTTTGGACAGAAAACACTGAAGCTTTCTTT	CASSFWTENTEAFF
TRBV27	-	-	TRBJ2-1	TGTGCCAGCAGTTTAAGGGACACTAGCTACAATGAGCAGTTCTTC	CASSLRDTSYNEQFF
TRBV10-1	-	-	TRBJ1-5	TGCGCCAGCCGAGCGGGGCCAAATCAGCCCCAGCATTTT	CASRAGPNQPQHF
TRBV6-1	-	once	TRBJ1-1	TGTGCCAGCAGTGAACAGGGAGGAACAACTGAAGCTTTCTTT	CASSEQGGTTEAFF
TRBV6-1	-	-	TRBJ1-1	TGTGCCAGCAGTGAAGGGACACGGAACACTGAAGCTTTCTTT	CASSEGTRNTEAFF
TRBV5-1	-	-	TRBJ1-3	TGCGCCAGCAGCACCGGGACAACTTCTGGAAACACCATATATTTT	CASSTGTTSGNTIYF
TRBV2	TRBD1	-	TRBJ2-3	TGTGCCAGCAGTGTGGGGACAGGGGGAGCAGATACGCAGTATTTT	CASSVGTGGADTQYF
TRBV7-8	TRBD1	-	TRBJ2-5	TGTGCCAGCAGCTTAGGTTCCCGACAGGGTGGAGAGACCCAGTACTTC	CASSLGSRQGGETQYF
TRBV5-1	-	-	TRBJ2-3	TGCGCCAGCAGCTTTGGGCGGCCCGGCGGGGAAGATACGCAGTATTTT	CASSFGRPGGEDTQYF
TRBV5-8	-	-	TRBJ1-4	TGTGCCAGCAGCTCGGGGGGGGCTAATGAAAAACTGTTTTTT	CASSSGGANEKLFF
TRBV7-2	-	-	TRBJ2-5	TGTGCCAGCAGCTTAACCCGCGACAGAAAAGAGACCCAGTACTTC	CASSLTRDRKETQYF
TRBV28	TRBD1	-	TRBJ1-3	TGTGCCAGCAGTTTCAACTACAGGGGAGGAAACACCATATATTTT	CASSFNYRGGNTIYF
TRBV7-9	TRBD1	-	TRBJ2-7	TGTGCCAGCAGTAGGGACAGGGGGCACGAGCAGTACTTC	CASSRDRGHEQYF
TRBV5-6	-	-	TRBJ1-6	TGTGCCAGCAGTTATCGACCGGGACGGGGGGGCTCCTATAATTCACCCCTCCACTTT	CASSYRPGRGGSYNSPLHF
TRBV11-2	TRBD2	-	TRBJ2-5	TGTGCCAGCAGCCCCTCGGGCGGGGGGGCGGGCGAGACCCAGTACTTC	CASSPSGGGAGETQYF